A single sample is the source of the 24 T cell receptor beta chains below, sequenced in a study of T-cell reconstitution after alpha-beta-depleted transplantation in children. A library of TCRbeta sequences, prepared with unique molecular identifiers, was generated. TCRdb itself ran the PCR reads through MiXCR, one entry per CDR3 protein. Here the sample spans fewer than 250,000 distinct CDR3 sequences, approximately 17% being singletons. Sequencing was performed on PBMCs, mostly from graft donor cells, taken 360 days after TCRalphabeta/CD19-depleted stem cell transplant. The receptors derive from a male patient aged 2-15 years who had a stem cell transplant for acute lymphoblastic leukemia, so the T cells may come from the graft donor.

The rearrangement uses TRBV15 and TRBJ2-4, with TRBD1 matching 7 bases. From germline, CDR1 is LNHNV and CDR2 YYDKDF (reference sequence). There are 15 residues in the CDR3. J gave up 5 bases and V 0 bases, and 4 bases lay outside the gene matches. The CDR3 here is CATSRDQGQQNIQYF. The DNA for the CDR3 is TGTGCCACCAGCAGAGATCAGGGACAGCAAAACATTCAGTACTTC.

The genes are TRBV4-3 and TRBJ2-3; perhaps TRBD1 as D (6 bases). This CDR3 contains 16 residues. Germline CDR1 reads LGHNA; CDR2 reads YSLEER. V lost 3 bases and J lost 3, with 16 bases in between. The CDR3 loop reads CASSQWSGVLTDTQYF. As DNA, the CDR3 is TGCGCCAGCAGCCAGTGGTCAGGGGTTTTGACAGATACGCAGTATTTT.

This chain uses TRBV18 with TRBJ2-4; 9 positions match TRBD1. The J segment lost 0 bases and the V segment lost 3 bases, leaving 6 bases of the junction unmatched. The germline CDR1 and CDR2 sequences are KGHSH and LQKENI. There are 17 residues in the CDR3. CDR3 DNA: TGTGCCAGCTCACCGCTGGGACAGGGTGAAGCCAAAAACATTCAGTACTTC. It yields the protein CASSPLGQGEAKNIQYF. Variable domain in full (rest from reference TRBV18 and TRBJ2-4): NAGVMQNPRHLVRRRGQEARLRCSPMKGHSHVYWYRQLPEEGLKFMVYLQKENIIDESGMPKERFSAEFPKEGPSILRIQQVVRGDSAAYFCASSPLGQGEAKNIQYFGAGTRLSVL.

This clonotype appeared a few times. CDR3 in amino acids: CASSQGPTSGGRSYEQYF. The CDR3 DNA reads TGCGCCAGCAGCCAAGGACCTACTAGCGGGGGGCGTTCCTACGAGCAGTACTTC. The chain is built from TRBV4-3 and TRBJ2-7; TRBD2 matches 12 bases. Per germline, CDR1 LGHNA and CDR2 YSLEER. The CDR3 covers 18 residues. With V trimmed by 1 base and J by 1 base, 8 bases remained unmatched.

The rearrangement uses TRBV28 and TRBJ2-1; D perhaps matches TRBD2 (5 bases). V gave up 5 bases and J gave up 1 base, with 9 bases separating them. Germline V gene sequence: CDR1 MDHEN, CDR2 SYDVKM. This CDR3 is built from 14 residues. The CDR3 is CASSPGLSYNEQFF. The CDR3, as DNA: TGTGCCAGCAGTCCCGGACTGTCCTACAATGAGCAGTTCTTC. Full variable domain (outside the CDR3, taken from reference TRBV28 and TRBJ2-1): DVKVTQSSRYLVKRTGEKVFLECVQDMDHENMFWYRQDPGLGLRLIYFSYDVKMKEKGDIPEGYSVSREKKERFSLILESASTNQTSMYLCASSPGLSYNEQFFGPGTRLTVL.

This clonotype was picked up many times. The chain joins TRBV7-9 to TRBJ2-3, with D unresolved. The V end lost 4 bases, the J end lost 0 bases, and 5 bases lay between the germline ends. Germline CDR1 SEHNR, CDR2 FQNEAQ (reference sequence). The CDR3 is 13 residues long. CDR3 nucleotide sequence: TGTGCCAGCAGCTCGCAGAGCACAGATACGCAGTATTTT. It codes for CASSSQSTDTQYF.

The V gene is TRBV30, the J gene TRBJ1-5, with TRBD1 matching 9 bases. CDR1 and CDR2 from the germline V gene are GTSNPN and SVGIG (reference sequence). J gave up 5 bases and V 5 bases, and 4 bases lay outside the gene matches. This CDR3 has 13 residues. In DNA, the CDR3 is TGTGCCTGGGACAACAGGGGGCATCAGCCCCAGCATTTT. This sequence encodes CAWDNRGHQPQHF.

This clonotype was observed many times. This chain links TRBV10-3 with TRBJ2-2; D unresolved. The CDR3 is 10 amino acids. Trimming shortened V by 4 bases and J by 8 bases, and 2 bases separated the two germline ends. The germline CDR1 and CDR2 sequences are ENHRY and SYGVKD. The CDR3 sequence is CAISVGELFF. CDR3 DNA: TGTGCCATCAGTGTGGGGGAGCTGTTTTTT.

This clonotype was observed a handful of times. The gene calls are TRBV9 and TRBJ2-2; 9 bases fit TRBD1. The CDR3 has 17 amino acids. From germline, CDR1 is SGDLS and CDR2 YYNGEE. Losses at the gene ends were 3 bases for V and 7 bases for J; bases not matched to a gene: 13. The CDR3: CASSAPRTGAFGGELFF. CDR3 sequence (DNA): TGTGCCAGCAGCGCCCCCCGGACAGGGGCTTTCGGCGGGGAGCTGTTTTTT.

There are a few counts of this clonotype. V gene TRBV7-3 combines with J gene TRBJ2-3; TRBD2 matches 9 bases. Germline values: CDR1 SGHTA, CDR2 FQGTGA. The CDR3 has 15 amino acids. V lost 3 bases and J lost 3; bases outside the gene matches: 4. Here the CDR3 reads CASSLPSGDTDTQYF. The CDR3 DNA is TGTGCCAGCAGCTTGCCTAGCGGGGATACAGATACGCAGTATTTT.

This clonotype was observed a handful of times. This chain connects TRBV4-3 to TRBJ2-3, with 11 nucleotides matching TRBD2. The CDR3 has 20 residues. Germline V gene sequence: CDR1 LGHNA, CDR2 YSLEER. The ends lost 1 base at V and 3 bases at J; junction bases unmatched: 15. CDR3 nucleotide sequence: TGCGCCAGCAGCCAAGGGTCTGGAAGCGGTAGCGGGGGGGTAACAGATACGCAGTATTTT. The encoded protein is CASSQGSGSGSGGVTDTQYF.

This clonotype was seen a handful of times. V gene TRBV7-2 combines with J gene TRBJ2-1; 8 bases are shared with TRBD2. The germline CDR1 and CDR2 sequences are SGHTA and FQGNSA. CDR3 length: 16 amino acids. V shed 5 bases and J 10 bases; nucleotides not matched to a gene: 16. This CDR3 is CASSPRLSRGVREQFF. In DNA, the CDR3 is TGTGCCAGCAGCCCTCGCCTTTCGCGGGGGGTTAGGGAGCAGTTCTTC.

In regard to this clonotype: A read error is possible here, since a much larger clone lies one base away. The CDR3 nucleotides are TGCGCCAGCAGCCAAGGTCTCGGCGGAGGTCAAGCAGATACGCAGCATTTT. It specifies CASSQGLGGGQADTQHF. The V and J genes are TRBV4-3 and TRBJ2-3; D unclear. The J call may be incorrect, as the DNA end agrees better with TRBJ1-5. CDR1 is LGHNA, CDR2 YSLEER, per germline. The CDR3 is made up of 17 amino acids.

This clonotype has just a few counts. This CDR3 is CASSLTGGRRSEQFF. Here the CDR3 DNA reads TGTGCCAGCAGCTTAACCGGGGGGCGGAGGAGTGAGCAGTTCTTC. The chain joins TRBV7-2 to TRBJ2-1; D possibly corresponds to TRBD2 (7 bases). CDR3 length: 15 residues. V lost 2 bases and J lost 9, with 17 bases in between. The germline V gene encodes CDR1 SGHTA and CDR2 FQGNSA.

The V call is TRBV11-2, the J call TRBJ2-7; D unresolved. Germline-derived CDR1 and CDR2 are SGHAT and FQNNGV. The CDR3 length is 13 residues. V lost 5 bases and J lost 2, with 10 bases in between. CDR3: CASSGLRPYEQYF. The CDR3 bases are TGTGCCAGCAGCGGCCTCCGACCCTACGAGCAGTACTTC.

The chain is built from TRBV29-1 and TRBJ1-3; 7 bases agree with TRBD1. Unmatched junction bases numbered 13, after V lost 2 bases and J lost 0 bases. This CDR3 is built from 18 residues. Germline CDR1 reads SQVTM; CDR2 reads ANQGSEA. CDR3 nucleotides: TGCAGCGTTGAATATATTCCGACAGGGACTACCTCTGGAAACACCATATATTTT. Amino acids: CSVEYIPTGTTSGNTIYF. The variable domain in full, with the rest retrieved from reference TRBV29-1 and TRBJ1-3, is SAVISQKPSRDICQRGTSLTIQCQVDSQVTMMFWYRQQPGQSLTLIATANQGSEATYESGFVIDKFPISRPNLTFSTLTVSNMSPEDSSIYLCSVEYIPTGTTSGNTIYFGEGSWLTVV.

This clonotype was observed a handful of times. The DNA of the CDR3 is TGTGCCAGCAGTTTCGGCCGGGAGCAGTTCTTC. Protein sequence: CASSFGREQFF. The chain is built from TRBV12-3 or TRBV12-4 and TRBJ2-1; D is ambiguous. V lost 3 bases and J 10 bases, leaving 7 bases between the germline ends. The CDR3 sequence is 11 residues long.

The CDR3 DNA reads as TGCGCCAGCAGTGAGAATCGGGCCGGCCCAGATACGCAGTATTTT. It encodes CASSENRAGPDTQYF. This chain uses TRBV10-2 with TRBJ2-3; D gene ambiguous. Trimming left V 2 bases short and J 4 bases short, with 13 bases between. The CDR3 consists of 15 residues. Germline CDR1 is WSHSY and CDR2 is SAAADI.

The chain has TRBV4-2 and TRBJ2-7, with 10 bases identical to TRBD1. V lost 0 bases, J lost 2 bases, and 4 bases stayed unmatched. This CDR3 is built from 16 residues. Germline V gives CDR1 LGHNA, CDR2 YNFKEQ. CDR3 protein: CASSQDAGTGAYEQYF. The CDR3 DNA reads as TGTGCCAGCAGCCAAGATGCCGGGACAGGGGCCTACGAGCAGTACTTC.

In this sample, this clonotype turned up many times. CDR3 nucleotides: TGTGCCGCAAGTCGAGGCTCTGGAAACACCATATATTTT. Translation: CAASRGSGNTIYF. The V call is TRBV6-1, the J call TRBJ1-3; D remains ambiguous. The CDR3 covers 13 residues. Germline V CDR1 and CDR2: MNHNS, SASEGT. V was clipped by 11 bases and J by 0 bases, with 11 bases between them.

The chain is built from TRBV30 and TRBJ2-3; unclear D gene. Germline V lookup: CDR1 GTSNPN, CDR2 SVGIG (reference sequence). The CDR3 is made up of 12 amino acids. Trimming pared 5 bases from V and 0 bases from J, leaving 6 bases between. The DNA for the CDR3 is TGTGCCTGGGATCTCAGCACAGATACGCAGTATTTT. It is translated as CAWDLSTDTQYF.

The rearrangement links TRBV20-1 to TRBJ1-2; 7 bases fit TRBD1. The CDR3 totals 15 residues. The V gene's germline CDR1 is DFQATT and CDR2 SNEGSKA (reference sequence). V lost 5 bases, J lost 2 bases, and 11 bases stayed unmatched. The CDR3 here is CSADREFVQNYGYTF. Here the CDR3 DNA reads TGCAGTGCTGACAGGGAATTTGTCCAGAACTATGGCTACACCTTC.

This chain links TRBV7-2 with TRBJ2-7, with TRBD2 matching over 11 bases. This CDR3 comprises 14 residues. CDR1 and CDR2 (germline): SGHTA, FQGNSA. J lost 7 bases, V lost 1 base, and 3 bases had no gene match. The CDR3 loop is CASSLGLAGSEQYF. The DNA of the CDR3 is TGTGCCAGCAGCTTAGGACTAGCGGGGAGTGAGCAGTACTTC.

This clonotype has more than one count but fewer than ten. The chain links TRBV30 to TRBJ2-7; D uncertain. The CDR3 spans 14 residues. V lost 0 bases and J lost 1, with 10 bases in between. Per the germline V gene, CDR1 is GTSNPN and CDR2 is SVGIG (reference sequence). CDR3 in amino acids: CAWSVSRLSYEQYF. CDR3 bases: TGTGCCTGGAGTGTGAGCCGACTTTCCTACGAGCAGTACTTC.